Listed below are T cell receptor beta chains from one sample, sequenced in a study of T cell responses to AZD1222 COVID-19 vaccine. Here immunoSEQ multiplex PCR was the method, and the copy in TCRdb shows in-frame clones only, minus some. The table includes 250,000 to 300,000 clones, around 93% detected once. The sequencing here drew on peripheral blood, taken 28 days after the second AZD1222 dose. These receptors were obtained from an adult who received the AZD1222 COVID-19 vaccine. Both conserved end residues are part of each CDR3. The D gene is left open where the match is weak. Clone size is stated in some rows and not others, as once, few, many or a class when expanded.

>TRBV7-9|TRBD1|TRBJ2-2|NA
TGTGCCACCGAGCGCCCCGGGACAGACACCGGGGAGCTGTTTTTT
CATERPGTDTGELFF
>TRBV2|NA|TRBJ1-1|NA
TGTGCCAGCAGGTTGGGACCGTTCACTGAAGCTTTCTTT
CASRLGPFTEAFF
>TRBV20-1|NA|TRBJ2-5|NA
TGCAGTGCTAGTACAGGACTGACTTTGGAGACCCAGTACTTC
CSASTGLTLETQYF
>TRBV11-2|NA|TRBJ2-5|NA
TGTGCCGGGGACCGGAGTCACTTC
CAGDRSHF
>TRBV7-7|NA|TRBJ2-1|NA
TGTGCCAGCAGCTTCGGACCCGCCGCCTACAATGAGCAGTTCTTC
CASSFGPAAYNEQFF
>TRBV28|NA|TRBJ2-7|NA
TGTGCCAGCAGTTTGGACTTCTCCTACGAGCAGTACTTC
CASSLDFSYEQYF
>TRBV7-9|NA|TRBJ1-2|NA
TGTGCCAGCAGCTTAGCCCCAGCAGGGGCCTACTATGGCTACACCTTC
CASSLAPAGAYYGYTF
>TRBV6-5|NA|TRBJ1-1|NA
TGTGCCAGCCGGGACGCTTACAACACTGAAGCTTTCTTT
CASRDAYNTEAFF
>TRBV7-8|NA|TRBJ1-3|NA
TGTGCCAGCAGCCCTGACAGAATCTCTGGAAACACCATATATTTT
CASSPDRISGNTIYF
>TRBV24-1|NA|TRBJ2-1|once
TGTGCCACCAGTGATTTCGGGACGGGGTACAATGAGCAGTTCTTC
CATSDFGTGYNEQFF
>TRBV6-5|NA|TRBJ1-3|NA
TGTGCCAGCAGTTACTTGGCGAACTCTGGAAACACCATATATTTT
CASSYLANSGNTIYF
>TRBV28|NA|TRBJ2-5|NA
TGTGCCAGCACAGGCAACACAGAGACCCAGTACTTC
CASTGNTETQYF
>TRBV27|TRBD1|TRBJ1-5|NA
TGTGCCAGCAGTCTCGGACAGGGCAATCAGCCCCAGCATTTT
CASSLGQGNQPQHF
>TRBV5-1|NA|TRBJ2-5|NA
TGCGCCAGCAGCCCGGTTGGGGACCCCAAAGAGACCCAGTACTTC
CASSPVGDPKETQYF
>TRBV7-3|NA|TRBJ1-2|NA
TGTGCCAGCAGCTTAGGATCTGACCGATCTGACTATGGCTACACCTTC
CASSLGSDRSDYGYTF
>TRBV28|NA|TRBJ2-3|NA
TGTGCCAGCAGTTTATCCCGGGATACGCAGTATTTT
CASSLSRDTQYF
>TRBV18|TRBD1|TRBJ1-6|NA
TGTGCCAGCTCACTTACCTCCGACAGGGGCAGTAATTCACCCCTCCACTTT
CASSLTSDRGSNSPLHF
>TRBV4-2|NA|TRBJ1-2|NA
TGTGCCAGCAGCCAAGTATCCGCAGGGCCAAAGGGTGGCTACACCTTC
CASSQVSAGPKGGYTF
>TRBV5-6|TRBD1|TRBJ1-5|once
TGTGCCAGCAGCTATTCGTTACAGGGGGCAGGACAGCCCCAGCATTTT
CASSYSLQGAGQPQHF
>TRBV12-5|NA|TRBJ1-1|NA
TGTGCTAGTGGTTTTCGGCCCTTCTTT
CASGFRPFF
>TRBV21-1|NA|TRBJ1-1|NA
TGTGCCAGCAGCCCGCGGAACACTGAAGCTTTCTTT
CASSPRNTEAFF
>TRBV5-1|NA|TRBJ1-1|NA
TGCGCCAGCAGCGAGGACGGATACACTGAAGCTTTCTTT
CASSEDGYTEAFF
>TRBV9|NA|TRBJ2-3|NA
TGTGCCAGCCGAAGGGGGTCATACACAGATACGCAGTATTTT
CASRRGSYTDTQYF
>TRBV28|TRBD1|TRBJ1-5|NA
TGTGCCAGCAGTTTAGGTGGACAGGGTACTCAGCCCCAGCATTTT
CASSLGGQGTQPQHF
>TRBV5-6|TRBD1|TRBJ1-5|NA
TGTGCCAGCAGCTTGGGACAGGGTGGAAATCAGCCCCAGCATTTT
CASSLGQGGNQPQHF
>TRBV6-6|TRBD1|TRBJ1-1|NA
TGTGCCAGCAGTCCCGGACAGGGGAGACCAGCGAACACTGAAGCTTTCTTT
CASSPGQGRPANTEAFF
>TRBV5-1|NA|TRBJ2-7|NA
TGCGCCAGCAGCTTGAGCTCGGGGAAGCCCTACGAGCAGTACTTC
CASSLSSGKPYEQYF
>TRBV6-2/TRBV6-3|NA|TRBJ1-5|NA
TGTGCCAGCAGTCCCCCATTGGGTCCTAAGCATTTT
CASSPPLGPKHF
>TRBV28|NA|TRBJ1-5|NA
TGTGCCAGCAGTTCCCCTCATAGCAATCAGCCCCAGCATTTT
CASSSPHSNQPQHF
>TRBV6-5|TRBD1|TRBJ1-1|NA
TGTGCCAGCAGTTACGATCCGGGACAGGGAAACACTGAAGCTTTCTTT
CASSYDPGQGNTEAFF
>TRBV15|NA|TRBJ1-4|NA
TGTGCCACCAGCGGACCGACGCAGGGGAATGAAAAACTGTTTTTT
CATSGPTQGNEKLFF
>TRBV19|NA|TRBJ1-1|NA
TGTGCCAGTATCCGGGCGGGTGGCAACACTGAAGCTTTCTTT
CASIRAGGNTEAFF
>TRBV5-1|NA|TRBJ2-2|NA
TGCGCCAGCAGCTTCCAGTTCGGAAGGGGAGGCACCGGGGAGCTGTTTTTT
CASSFQFGRGGTGELFF
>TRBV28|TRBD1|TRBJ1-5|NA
TGTGCCAGCAGTTTACGTACAGGGGGGAGGGGCAATCAGCCCCAGCATTTT
CASSLRTGGRGNQPQHF
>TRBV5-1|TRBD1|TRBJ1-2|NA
TGCGCCAGCAGCCGGGGACAGGGGGCAACTAACTATGGCTACACCTTC
CASSRGQGATNYGYTF
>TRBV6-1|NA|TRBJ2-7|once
TGTGCCAGCAGTGAAGGGGTAGCCTACGAGCAGTACTTC
CASSEGVAYEQYF
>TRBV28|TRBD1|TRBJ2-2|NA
TGTGCCAGCAGTTTTGTAGCCTACAGGGGGAACACCGGGGAGCTGTTTTTT
CASSFVAYRGNTGELFF
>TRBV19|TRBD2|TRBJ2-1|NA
TGTGCCAGTAGTATTGGGGAGGGGCTAGAGGGGAATGAGCAGTTCTTC
CASSIGEGLEGNEQFF
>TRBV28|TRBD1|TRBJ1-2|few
TGTGCCAGCAGTTCGGGACAGGGCAACTATGGCTACACCTTC
CASSSGQGNYGYTF
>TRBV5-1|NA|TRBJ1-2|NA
TGCGCCAGCAGCGTTGGGACCGACTACCTTGGCTACACCTTC
CASSVGTDYLGYTF
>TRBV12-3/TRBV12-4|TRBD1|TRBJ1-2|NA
TGTGCCAGCAGTTTCGACAGGGGTGGCTACACCTTC
CASSFDRGGYTF
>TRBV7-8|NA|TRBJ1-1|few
TGTGCCAGCCAGCCGGGGCTTGACACTGAAGCTTTCTTT
CASQPGLDTEAFF
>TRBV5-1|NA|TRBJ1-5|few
TGCGCCAGCAGCTTGGATAGCAATCAGCCCCAGCATTTT
CASSLDSNQPQHF